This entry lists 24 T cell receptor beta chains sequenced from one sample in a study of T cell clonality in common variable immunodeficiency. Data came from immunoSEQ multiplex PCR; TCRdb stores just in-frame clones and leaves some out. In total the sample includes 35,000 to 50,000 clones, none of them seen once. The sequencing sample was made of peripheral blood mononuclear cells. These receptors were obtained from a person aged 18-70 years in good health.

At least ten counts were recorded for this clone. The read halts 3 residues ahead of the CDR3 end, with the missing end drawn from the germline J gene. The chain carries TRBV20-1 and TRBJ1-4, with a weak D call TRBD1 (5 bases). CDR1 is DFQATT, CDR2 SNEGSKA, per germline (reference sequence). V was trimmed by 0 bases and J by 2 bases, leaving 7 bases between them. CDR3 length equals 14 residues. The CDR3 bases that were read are TGCAGTGCTAGAGATAGACAGACTAATGAAAAA. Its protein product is CSARDRQTNEK. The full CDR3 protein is CSARDRQTNEKLFF.

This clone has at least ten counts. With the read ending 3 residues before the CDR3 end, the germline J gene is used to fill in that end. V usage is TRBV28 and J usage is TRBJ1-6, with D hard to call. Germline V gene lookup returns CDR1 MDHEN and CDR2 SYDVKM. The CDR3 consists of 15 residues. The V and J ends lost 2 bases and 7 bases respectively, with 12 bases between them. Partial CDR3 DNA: TGTGCCAGCAGTTTAAGTAGCACAAGGAATTCACCC. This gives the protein CASSLSSTRNSP. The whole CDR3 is CASSLSSTRNSPLHF.

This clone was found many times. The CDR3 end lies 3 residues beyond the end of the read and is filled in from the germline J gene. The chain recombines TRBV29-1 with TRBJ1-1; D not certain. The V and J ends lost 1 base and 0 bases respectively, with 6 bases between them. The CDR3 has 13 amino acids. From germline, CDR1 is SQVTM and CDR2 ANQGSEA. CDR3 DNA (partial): TGCAGCGTTGAAGGCAACATGAACACTGAA. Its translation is CSVEGNMNTE. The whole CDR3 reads CSVEGNMNTEAFF.

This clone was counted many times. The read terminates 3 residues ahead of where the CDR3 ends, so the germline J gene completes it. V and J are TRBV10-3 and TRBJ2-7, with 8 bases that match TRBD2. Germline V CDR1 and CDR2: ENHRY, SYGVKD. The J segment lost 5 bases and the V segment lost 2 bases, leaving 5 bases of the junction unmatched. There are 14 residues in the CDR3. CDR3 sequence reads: CAISERRGADEQYF. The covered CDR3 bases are TGTGCCATCAGTGAGCGGCGGGGGGCCGACGAG.

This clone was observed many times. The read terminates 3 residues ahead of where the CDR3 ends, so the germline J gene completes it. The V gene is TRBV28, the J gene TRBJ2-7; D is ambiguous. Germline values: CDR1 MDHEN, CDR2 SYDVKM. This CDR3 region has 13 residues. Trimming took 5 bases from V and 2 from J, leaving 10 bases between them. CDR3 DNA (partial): TGTGCCAGCAGTCCCCCAGACACCTACGAG. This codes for CASSPPDTYE. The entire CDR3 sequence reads CASSPPDTYEQYF. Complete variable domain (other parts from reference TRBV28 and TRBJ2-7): DVKVTQSSRYLVKRTGEKVFLECVQDMDHENMFWYRQDPGLGLRLIYFSYDVKMKEKGDIPEGYSVSREKKERFSLILESASTNQTSMYLCASSPPDTYEQYFGPGTRLTVT.

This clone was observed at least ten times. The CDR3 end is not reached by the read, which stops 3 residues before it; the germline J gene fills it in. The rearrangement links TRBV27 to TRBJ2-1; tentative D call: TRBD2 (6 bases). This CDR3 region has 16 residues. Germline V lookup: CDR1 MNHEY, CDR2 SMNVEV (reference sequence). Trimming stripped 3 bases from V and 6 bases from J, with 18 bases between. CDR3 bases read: TGTGCCAGCAGTTTGGCCCCGGGACTTTCTACCAATGAG. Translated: CASSLAPGLSTNE. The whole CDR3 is CASSLAPGLSTNEQFF.

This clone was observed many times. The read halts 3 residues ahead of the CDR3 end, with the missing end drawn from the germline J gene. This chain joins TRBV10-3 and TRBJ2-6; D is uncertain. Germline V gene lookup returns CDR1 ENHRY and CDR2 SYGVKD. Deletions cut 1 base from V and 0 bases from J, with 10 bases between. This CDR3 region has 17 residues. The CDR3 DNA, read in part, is TGTGCCATCAGTGAGTGGAGCGCTTACTCTGGGGCCAACGTC. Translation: CAISEWSAYSGANV. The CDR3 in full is CAISEWSAYSGANVLTF.

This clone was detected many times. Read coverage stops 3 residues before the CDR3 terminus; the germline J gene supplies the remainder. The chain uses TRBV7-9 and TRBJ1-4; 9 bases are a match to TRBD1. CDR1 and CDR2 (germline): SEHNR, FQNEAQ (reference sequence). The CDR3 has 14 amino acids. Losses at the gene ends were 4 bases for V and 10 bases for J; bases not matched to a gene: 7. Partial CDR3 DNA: TGTGCCAGCAGCTACGGGACAGGGCGCGGAAAA. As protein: CASSYGTGRGK. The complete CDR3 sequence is CASSYGTGRGKLFF.

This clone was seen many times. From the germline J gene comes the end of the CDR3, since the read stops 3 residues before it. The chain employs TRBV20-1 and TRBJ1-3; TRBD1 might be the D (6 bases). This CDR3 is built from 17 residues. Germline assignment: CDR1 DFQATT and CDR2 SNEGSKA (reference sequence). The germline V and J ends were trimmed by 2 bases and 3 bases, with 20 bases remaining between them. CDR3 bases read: TGCAGTGCTAGACACCACATACAGGGAAAGTTTGGAAACACC. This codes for CSARHHIQGKFGNT. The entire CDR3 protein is CSARHHIQGKFGNTIYF.

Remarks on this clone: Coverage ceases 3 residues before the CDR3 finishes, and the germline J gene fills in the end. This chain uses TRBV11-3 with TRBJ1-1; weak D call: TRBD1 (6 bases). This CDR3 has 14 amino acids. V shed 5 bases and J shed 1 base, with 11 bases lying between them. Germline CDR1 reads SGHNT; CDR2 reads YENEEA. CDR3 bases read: TGTGCCAGCAGCATCCAGACAGGGAACACTGAA. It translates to CASSIQTGNTE. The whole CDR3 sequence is CASSIQTGNTEAFF. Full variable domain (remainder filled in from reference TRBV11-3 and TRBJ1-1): EAGVVQSPRYKIIEKKQPVAFWCNPISGHNTLYWYLQNLGQGPELLIRYENEEAVDDSQLPKDRFSAERLKGVDSTLKIQPAELGDSAVYLCASSIQTGNTEAFFGQGTRLTVV.

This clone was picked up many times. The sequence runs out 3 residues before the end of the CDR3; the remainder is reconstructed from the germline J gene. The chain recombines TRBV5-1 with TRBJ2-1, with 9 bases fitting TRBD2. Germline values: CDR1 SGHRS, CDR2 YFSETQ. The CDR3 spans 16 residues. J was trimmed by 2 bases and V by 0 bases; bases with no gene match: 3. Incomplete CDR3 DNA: TGCGCCAGCAGCTTGGAAATAGCGGGGGCCTACAATGAG. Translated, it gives CASSLEIAGAYNE. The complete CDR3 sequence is CASSLEIAGAYNEQFF.

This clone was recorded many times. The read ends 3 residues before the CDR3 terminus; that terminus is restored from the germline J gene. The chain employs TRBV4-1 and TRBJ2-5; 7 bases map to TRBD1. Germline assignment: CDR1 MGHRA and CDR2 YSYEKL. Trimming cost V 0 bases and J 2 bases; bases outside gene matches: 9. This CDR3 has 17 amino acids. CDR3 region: CASSQDGAGGWQETQYF. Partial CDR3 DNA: TGCGCCAGCAGCCAAGATGGGGCAGGGGGATGGCAAGAGACC.

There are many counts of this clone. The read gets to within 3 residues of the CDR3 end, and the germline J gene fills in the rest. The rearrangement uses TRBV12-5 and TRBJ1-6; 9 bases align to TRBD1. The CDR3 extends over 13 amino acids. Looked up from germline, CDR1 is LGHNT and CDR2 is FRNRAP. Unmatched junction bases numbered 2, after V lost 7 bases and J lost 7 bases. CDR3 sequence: CASAGTGNSPLHF. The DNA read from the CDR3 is TGTGCTAGTGCCGGGACAGGGAATTCACCC. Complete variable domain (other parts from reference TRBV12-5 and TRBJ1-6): DARVTQTPRHKVTEMGQEVTMRCQPILGHNTVFWYRQTMMQGLELLAYFRNRAPLDDSGMPKDRFSAEMPDATLATLKIQPSEPRDSAVYFCASAGTGNSPLHFGNGTRLTVT.

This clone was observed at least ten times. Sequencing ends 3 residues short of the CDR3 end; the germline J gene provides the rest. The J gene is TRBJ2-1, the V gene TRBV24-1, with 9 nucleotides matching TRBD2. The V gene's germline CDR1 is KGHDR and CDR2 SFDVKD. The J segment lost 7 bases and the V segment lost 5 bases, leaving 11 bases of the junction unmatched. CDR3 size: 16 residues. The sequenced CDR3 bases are TGTGCCACCAGTGCCCCCAGTAGCGGGGGTATAAATGAG. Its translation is CATSAPSSGGINE. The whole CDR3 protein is CATSAPSSGGINEQFF.

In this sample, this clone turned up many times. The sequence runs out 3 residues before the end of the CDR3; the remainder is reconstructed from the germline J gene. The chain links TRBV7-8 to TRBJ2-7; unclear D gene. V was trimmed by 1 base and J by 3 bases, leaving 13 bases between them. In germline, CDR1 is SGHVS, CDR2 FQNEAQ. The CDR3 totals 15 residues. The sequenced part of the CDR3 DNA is TGTGCCAGCAGCTTAGTCGGCCGACTCGACTACGAG. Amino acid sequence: CASSLVGRLDYE. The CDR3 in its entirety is CASSLVGRLDYEQYF.

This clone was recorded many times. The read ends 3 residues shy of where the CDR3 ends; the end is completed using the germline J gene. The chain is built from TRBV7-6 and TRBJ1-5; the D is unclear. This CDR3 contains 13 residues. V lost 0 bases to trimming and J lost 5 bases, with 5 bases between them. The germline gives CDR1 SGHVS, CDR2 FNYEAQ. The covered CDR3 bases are TGTGCCAGCAGCTTAGCGGGCGATCAGCCC. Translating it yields CASSLAGDQP. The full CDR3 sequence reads CASSLAGDQPQHF. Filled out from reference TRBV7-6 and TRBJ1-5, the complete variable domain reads GAGVSQSPRYKVTKRGQDVALRCDPISGHVSLYWYRQALGQGPEFLTYFNYEAQQDKSGLPNDRFSAERPEGSISTLTIQRTEQRDSAMYRCASSLAGDQPQHFGDGTRLSIL.

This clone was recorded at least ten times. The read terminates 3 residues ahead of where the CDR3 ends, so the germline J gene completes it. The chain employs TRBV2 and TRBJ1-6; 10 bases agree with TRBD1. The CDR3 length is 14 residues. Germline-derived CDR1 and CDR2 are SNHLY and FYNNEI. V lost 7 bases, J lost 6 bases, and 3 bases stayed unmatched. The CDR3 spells CASNRDRGNSPLHF. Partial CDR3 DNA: TGTGCCAGCAATAGGGACAGGGGTAATTCACCC.

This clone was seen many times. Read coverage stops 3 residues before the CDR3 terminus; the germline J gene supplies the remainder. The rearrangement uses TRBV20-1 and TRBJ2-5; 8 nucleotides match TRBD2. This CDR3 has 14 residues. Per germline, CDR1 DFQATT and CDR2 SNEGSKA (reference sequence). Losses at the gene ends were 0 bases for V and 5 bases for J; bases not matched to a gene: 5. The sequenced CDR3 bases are TGCAGTGCTAGAGACGGCGGGAGGAGTGAGACC. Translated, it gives CSARDGGRSET. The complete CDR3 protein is CSARDGGRSETQYF.

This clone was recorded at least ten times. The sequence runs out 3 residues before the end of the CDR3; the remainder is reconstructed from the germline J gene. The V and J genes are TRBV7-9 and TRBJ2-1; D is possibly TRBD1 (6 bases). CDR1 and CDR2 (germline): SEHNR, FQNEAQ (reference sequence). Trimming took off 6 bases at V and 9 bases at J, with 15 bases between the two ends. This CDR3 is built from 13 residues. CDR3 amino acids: CASRSGVWGEQFF. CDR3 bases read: TGTGCCAGCAGATCAGGGGTCTGGGGTGAG. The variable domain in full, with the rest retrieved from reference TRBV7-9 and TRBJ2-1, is DTGVSQNPRHKITKRGQNVTFRCDPISEHNRLYWYRQTLGQGPEFLTYFQNEAQLEKSRLLSDRFSAERPKGSFSTLEIQRTEQGDSAMYLCASRSGVWGEQFFGPGTRLTVL.

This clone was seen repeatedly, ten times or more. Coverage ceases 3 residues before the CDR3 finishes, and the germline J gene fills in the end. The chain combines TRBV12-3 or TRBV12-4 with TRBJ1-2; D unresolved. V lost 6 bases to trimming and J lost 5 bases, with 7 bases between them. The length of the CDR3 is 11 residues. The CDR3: CASSRRYGYTF. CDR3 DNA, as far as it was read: TGTGCCAGCAGCCGAAGGTATGGC.

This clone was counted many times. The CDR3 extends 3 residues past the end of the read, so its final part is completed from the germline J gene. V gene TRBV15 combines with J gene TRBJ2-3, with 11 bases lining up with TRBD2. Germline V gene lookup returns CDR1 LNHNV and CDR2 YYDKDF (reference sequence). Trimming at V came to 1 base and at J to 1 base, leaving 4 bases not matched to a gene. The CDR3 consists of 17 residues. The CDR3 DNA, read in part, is TGTGCCACCAGCAGAGGCAAGACTAGCGGGGGCACAGATACG. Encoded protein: CATSRGKTSGGTDT. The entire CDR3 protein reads CATSRGKTSGGTDTQYF.

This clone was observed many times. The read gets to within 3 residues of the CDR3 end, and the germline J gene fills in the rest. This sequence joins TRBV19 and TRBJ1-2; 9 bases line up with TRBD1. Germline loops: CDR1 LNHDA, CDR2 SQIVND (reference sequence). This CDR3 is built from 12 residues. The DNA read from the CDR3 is TGTGCCAGTAGGGGGACAGGGCCCGGC. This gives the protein CASRGTGPG. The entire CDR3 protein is CASRGTGPGYTF.

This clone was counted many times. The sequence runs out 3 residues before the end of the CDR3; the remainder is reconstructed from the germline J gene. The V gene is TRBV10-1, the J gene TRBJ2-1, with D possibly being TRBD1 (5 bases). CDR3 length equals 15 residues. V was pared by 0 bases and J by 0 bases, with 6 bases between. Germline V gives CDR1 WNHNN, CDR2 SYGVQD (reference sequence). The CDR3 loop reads CASSESRGSYNEQFF. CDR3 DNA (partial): TGCGCCAGCAGTGAGTCAAGGGGCTCCTACAATGAG.

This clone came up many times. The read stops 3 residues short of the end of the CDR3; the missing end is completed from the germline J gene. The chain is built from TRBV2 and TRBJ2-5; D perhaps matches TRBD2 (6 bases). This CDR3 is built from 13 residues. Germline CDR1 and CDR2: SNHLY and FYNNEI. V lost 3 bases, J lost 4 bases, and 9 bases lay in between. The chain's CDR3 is CASSEEGRETQYF. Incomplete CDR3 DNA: TGTGCCAGCAGTGAGGAGGGCCGAGAGACC.